This T cell receptor beta chain originates from a study of blood T cell repertoires in COVID-19. Study in general: Whether acute or convalescent, the COVID-19 samples came from the United States, Italy and Spain. T cells, B-cell-depleted T cells, or PBMCs supplied cDNA or gDNA.

Losses at the gene ends were 2 bases for V and 8 bases for J; bases not matched to a gene: 5. Germline lookup yields CDR1 MDHEN and CDR2 SYDVKM. The CDR3 is 13 amino acids. In the authors' methods: From reference gene primer amplification, estimates of nucleated cell counts were derived. Profiling relied on immunoSEQ multiplex PCR, and the TCRdb table lists in-frame clones only, not all of them. The V and J calls and clone size come from that table; D and trimming were worked out from the DNA. The sample yields 300,000 to 350,000 clones, 75% to 90% seen once. While infection was still active, Seattle patients were enrolled and then followed longitudinally.

The sequencing sample was made of peripheral blood. This rearrangement joins TRBV28 to TRBJ1-1; 7 nucleotides line up with TRBD1. This TCR was recovered from a woman in her 30s with COVID-19, enrolled during active disease. CDR3 sequence (DNA): TGTGCCAGCAGTTTAGTGGGACAGAAAGAAGCTTTCTTT. Amino acids: CASSLVGQKEAFF.